Here is one T cell receptor beta chain with its context. These data belong to a study of blood T cell repertoires in COVID-19. About the research overall: PBMCs, B-cell-depleted T cells, or T cells provided the cDNA or gDNA that made up the material.

Some clones are missing from TCRdb's copy, which holds only in-frame ones; the method was immunoSEQ multiplex PCR. The sample shows around 470,000 clones, approximately 89% of them seen only once. Germline values: CDR1 SEHNR, CDR2 FQNEAQ (reference sequence). This CDR3 spans 12 amino acids. V gave up 5 bases and J gave up 2 bases, with 7 bases separating them. This sequence originates from a man aged 18 to 30 with COVID-19, enrolled during active disease. This chain links TRBV7-9 with TRBJ2-7; maybe TRBD1 (5 bases). The sequencing input was peripheral blood. This chain's CDR3 is CASSQTAYEQYF. The CDR3 DNA is TGTGCCAGCAGCCAGACAGCCTACGAGCAGTACTTC.